The rows below give T cell receptor beta chains drawn from one sample of a study of T-cell memory formation after mild COVID-19. TCRdb re-analysed the 5' RACE reads in MiXCR, keeping a single row per CDR3 protein. This table holds 250,000 to 400,000 distinct CDR3 sequences, 14% found once. Sequencing was carried out using PBMCs or a T cell subset sorted from them (not recorded which). The receptors shown here come from a young man who had mild COVID-19 (a few samples of this study predate the infection). Cell type and time point are not known. CDR3s include the opening cysteine and the closing phenylalanine or tryptophan. The D gene is left open where the match is weak. Expanded clones get a size class; other rows say once, few or many, or leave the size out.

abundance	v_gene	len	d_gene	j_gene	CDR3nt	CDR3aa
many	TRBV5-4	13	TRBD1	TRBJ2-5	TGTGCCAGCGCCCCCGGGACAGAAGAGACCCAGTACTTC	CASAPGTEETQYF
few	TRBV21-1	14	NA	TRBJ2-2	TGTGCCCAAAGAAGTCAGCCAAACACCGGGGAGCTGTTTTTT	CAQRSQPNTGELFF
NA	TRBV5-6	14	NA	TRBJ1-5	TGTGCCAGCAGCCATAGGGGATACAATCAGCCCCAGCATTTT	CASSHRGYNQPQHF
NA	TRBV7-9	16	NA	TRBJ2-1	TGTGCCAGCTTCATCGCTACAGGGAAATTTCGCAATGAGCAGTTCTTC	CASFIATGKFRNEQFF
NA	TRBV7-8	17	NA	TRBJ2-3	TGTGCCAGCAGCTTAGAGACACCTTGGACTGTCACAGATACGCAGTATTTT	CASSLETPWTVTDTQYF
NA	TRBV12-3/TRBV12-4	16	TRBD1	TRBJ1-5	TGTGCCAGCAGTTTAGGACAGGGTAGCGGCAATCAGCCCCAGCATTTT	CASSLGQGSGNQPQHF
NA	TRBV4-3	15	NA	TRBJ2-5	TGCGCCAGCAGTCGTGATCGGGCCAACCAAGAGACCCAGTACTTC	CASSRDRANQETQYF
NA	TRBV5-6	14	NA	TRBJ1-5	TGTGCCAGCAGCTTGTTACAGGAAGGTCAGCCCCAGCATTTT	CASSLLQEGQPQHF
NA	TRBV20-1	16	TRBD2	TRBJ2-1	TGCAGTGCTAGAGCGGGACTAGCGGCATCCTACAATGAGCAGTTCTTC	CSARAGLAASYNEQFF
NA	TRBV7-9	13	NA	TRBJ2-1	TGTGCCAGCAGCTTACAGGGCGCGGGTGAGCAGTTCTTC	CASSLQGAGEQFF
few	TRBV4-3	15	TRBD1	TRBJ1-2	TGCGCCAGCAGCCAAGATCGGGACAGGGCCTATGGCTACACCTTC	CASSQDRDRAYGYTF
few	TRBV7-2	14	TRBD1	TRBJ1-2	TGTGCCAGCAGCTCCTCCGGGACAGCCTATGGCTACACCTTC	CASSSSGTAYGYTF
NA	TRBV7-6	15	NA	TRBJ2-3	TGTGCCAGCACCTTACTCCCCGGACAGCAAGATACGCAGTATTTT	CASTLLPGQQDTQYF
few	TRBV6-6	15	TRBD1	TRBJ1-5	TGTGCCAGCAGTTATGGGACAGGGGGCAATCAGCCCCAGCATTTT	CASSYGTGGNQPQHF
NA	TRBV20-1	12	NA	TRBJ2-3	TGCAGTGCTGGGGCTAGGGCAGATACGCAGTATTTT	CSAGARADTQYF
NA	TRBV6-6	16	TRBD2	TRBJ2-5	TGTGCCAGCAGTTTGGGGGGACTAGGAGCGGGCGAGACCCAGTACTTC	CASSLGGLGAGETQYF
NA	TRBV7-9	15	NA	TRBJ1-1	TGTGCCAGCAGCCTGCGGGATCCGTTCTACACTGAAGCTTTCTTT	CASSLRDPFYTEAFF
NA	TRBV5-1	17	TRBD1	TRBJ1-6	TGCGCCTTCAGGACAGGAGAAACGGGTTCCTATAATTCACCCCTCCACTTT	CAFRTGETGSYNSPLHF
NA	TRBV15	12	NA	TRBJ1-2	TGTGCCACCAGCAGAGATTACTGGGAAGGCACCTTC	CATSRDYWEGTF
many	TRBV19	13	TRBD1	TRBJ1-1	TGTGCCAGTAGTCCAGGGGGCCGGACTGAAGCTTTCTTT	CASSPGGRTEAFF
NA	TRBV6-2/TRBV6-3	15	NA	TRBJ2-2	TGTGCCAGCAGTTATTTCCGGGGCGCGTCCGGGGAGCTGTTTTTT	CASSYFRGASGELFF
few	TRBV5-1	15	TRBD1	TRBJ1-4	TGCGCCAGCAGCTCGGGACAGGGATCTAATGAAAAACTGTTTTTT	CASSSGQGSNEKLFF
NA	TRBV4-2	13	NA	TRBJ1-1	TGTGCCAGCAGCCAAGTTCGGTCCGGTGAAGCTTTCTTT	CASSQVRSGEAFF
NA	TRBV6-4	13	TRBD1	TRBJ2-3	TGTGCCAGCAGCCTAACCGGGACAGGGATGCAGTATTTT	CASSLTGTGMQYF
many	TRBV6-1	18	TRBD2	TRBJ2-1	TGTGCCAGCAGTGAAAAGCAGTATAGCGGGGGGGCCGGGTATGAGCAGTTCTTC	CASSEKQYSGGAGYEQFF
few	TRBV4-2	15	TRBD2	TRBJ2-5	TGTGCCAGCAGCCTCACGACTAGCTCCCAAGAGACCCAGTACTTC	CASSLTTSSQETQYF
NA	TRBV9	16	NA	TRBJ2-1	TGTGCCAGCAGCGAGGACGCCAGGGGGGCCTACAATGAGCAGTTCTTC	CASSEDARGAYNEQFF